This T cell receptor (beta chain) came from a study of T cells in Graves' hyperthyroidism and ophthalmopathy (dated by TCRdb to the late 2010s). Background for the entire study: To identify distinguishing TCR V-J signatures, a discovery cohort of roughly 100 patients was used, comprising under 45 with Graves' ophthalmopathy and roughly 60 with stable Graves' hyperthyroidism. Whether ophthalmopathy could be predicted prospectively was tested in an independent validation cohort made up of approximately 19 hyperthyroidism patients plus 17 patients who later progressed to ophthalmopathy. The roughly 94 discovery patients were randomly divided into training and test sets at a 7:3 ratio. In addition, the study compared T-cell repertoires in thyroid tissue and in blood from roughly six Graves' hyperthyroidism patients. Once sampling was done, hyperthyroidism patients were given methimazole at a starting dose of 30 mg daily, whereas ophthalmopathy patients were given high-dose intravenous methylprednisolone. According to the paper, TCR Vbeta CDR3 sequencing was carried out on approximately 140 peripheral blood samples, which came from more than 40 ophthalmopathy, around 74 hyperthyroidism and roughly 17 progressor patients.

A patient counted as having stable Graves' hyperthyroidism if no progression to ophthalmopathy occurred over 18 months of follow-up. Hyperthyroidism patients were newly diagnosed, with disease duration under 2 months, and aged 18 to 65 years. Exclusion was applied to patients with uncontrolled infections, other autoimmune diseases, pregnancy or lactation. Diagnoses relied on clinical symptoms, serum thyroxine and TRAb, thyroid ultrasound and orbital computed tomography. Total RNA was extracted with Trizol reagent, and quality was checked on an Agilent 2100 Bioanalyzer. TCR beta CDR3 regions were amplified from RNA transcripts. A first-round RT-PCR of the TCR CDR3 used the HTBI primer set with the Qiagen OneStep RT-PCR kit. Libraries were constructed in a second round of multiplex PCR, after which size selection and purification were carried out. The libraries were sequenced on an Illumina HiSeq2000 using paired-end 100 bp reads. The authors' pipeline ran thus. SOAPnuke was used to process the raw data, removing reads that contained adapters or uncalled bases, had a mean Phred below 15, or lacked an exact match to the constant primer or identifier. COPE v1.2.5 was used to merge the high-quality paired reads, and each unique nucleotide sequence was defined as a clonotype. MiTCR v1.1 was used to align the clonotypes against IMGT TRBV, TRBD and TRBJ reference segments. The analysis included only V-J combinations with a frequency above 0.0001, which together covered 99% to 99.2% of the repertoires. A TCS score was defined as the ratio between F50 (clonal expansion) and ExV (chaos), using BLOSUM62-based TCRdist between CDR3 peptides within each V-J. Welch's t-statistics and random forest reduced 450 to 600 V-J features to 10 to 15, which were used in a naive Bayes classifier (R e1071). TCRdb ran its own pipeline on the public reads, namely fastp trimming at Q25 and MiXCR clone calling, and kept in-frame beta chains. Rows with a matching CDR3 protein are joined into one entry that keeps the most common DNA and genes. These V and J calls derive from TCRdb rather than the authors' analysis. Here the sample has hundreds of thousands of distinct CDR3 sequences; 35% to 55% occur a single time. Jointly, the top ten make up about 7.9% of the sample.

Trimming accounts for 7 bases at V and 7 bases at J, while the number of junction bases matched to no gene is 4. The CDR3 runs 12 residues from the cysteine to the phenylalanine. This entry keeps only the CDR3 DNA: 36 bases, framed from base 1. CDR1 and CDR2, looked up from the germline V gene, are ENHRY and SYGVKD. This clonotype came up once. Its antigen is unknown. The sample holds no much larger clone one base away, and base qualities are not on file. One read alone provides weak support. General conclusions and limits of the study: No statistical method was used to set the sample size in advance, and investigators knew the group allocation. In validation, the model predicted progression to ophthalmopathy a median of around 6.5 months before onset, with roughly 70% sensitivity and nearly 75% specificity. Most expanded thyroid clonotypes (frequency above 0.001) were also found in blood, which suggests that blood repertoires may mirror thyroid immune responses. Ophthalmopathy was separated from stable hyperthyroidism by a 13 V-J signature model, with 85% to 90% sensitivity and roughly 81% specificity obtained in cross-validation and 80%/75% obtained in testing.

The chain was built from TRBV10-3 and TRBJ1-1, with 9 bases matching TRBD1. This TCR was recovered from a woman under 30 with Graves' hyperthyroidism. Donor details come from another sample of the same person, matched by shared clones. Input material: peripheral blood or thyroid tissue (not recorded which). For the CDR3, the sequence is CAIKGTGNEAFF. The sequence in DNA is TGTGCCATCAAAGGGACAGGGAATGAAGCTTTCTTT.